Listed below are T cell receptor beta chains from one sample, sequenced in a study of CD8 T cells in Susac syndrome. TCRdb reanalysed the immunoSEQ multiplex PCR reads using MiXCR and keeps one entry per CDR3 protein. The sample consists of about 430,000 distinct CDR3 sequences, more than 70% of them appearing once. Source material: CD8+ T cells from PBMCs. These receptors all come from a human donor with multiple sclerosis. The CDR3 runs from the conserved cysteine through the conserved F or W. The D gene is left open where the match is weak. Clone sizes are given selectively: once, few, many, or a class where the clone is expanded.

CASSPSATRWDRGSYEQYF TRBV6-1 - TRBJ2-7 TRBD1 19
CASSQEGRGVADTQYF TRBV4-1 - TRBJ2-3 TRBD2 16
CASSFDSTYEQYF TRBV5-1 - TRBJ2-7 - 13
CASSLDRMGYEQYF TRBV7-9 - TRBJ2-7 - 14
CASSMGHRYTF TRBV19 - TRBJ1-2 - 11
CASIGAGGGNEQYF TRBV27 - TRBJ2-7 TRBD2 14
CASSHGGNEQFF TRBV27 - TRBJ2-1 - 12
CASKDQGYTEAFF TRBV6-1 few TRBJ1-1 - 13
CSVEDNDRVGDTQYF TRBV29-1 once TRBJ2-3 TRBD1 15
CASSFGGGSTDTQYF TRBV5-6 - TRBJ2-3 TRBD2 15
CASSQLERNEQYF TRBV27 - TRBJ2-7 - 13
CASSPRDRDLYEQYF TRBV5-1 - TRBJ2-7 TRBD1 15
CASSQAHEDEKLFF TRBV12-3/TRBV12-4 - TRBJ1-4 - 14
CSARESMVGYHAQFF TRBV20-1 - TRBJ2-1 - 15
CASTWAGASHNEQFF TRBV5-6 once TRBJ2-1 - 15
CASSRGFGQFF TRBV27 - TRBJ2-1 - 11
CAWSTIDDPRPYEQYF TRBV30 - TRBJ2-7 - 16
CASSLDTGGRQHF TRBV7-8 - TRBJ1-5 TRBD1 13
CASSQPSGVSSYGYTF TRBV4-1 - TRBJ1-2 - 16
CSARVEGTEAFF TRBV29-1 - TRBJ1-1 - 12
CASSFGVDTQYF TRBV7-9 few TRBJ2-3 - 12
CAWSEGGLQPQHF TRBV30 - TRBJ1-5 - 13
CASSGTLAGEVFF TRBV10-2 - TRBJ2-1 TRBD2 13
CASSPQPWSEQYF TRBV27 - TRBJ2-7 - 13
CASSLAGPRDTQYF TRBV12-3/TRBV12-4 - TRBJ2-3 TRBD2 14
CASSDGDRGPYEQYF TRBV25-1 - TRBJ2-7 TRBD1 15
CASKETRGARNTEAFF TRBV6-1 - TRBJ1-1 TRBD1 16
CASSPRTVNTEAFF TRBV13 few TRBJ1-1 - 14
CASRGTGGNYNSPLHF TRBV6-1 once TRBJ1-6 TRBD1 16
CASSLGQYYEQYF TRBV7-9 - TRBJ2-7 TRBD1 13
CAWSVFPFRGLDIQYF TRBV30 - TRBJ2-4 - 16
CASSEQNTEAFF TRBV2 - TRBJ1-1 - 12
CASSEGRETGELFF TRBV2 - TRBJ2-2 - 14
CAISESGSQGTQYF TRBV10-3 - TRBJ2-3 TRBD2 14
CASSDSSYNEQFF TRBV6-1 few TRBJ2-1 - 13
CASSFLEGEQYF TRBV27 - TRBJ2-7 - 12
CASSAGTDYNYGYTF TRBV7-9 - TRBJ1-2 TRBD1 15
CASSLFSGSGANVLTF TRBV12-3/TRBV12-4 - TRBJ2-6 - 16
CASSPGTGGGKQPQHF TRBV28 once TRBJ1-5 TRBD1 16
CASSQDRLARTGELFF TRBV4-1 - TRBJ2-2 - 16
CASSPNSGRADEQYF TRBV7-6 - TRBJ2-7 TRBD2 15
CASSTTPDGTYEQYF TRBV7-9 - TRBJ2-7 - 15